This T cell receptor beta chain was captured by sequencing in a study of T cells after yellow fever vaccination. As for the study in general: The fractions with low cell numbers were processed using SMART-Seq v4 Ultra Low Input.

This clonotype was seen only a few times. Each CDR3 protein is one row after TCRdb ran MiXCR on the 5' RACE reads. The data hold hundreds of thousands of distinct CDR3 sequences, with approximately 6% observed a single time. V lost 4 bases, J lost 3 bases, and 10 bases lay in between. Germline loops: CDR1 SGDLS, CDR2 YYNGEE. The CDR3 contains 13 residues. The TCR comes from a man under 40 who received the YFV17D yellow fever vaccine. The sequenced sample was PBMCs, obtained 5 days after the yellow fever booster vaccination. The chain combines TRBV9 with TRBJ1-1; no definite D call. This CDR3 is CASSTVEYTEAFF. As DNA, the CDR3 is TGTGCCAGCAGCACAGTCGAGTACACTGAAGCTTTCTTT. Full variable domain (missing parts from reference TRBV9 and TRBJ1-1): DSGVTQTPKHLITATGQRVTLRCSPRSGDLSVYWYQQSLDQGLQFLIQYYNGEERAKGNILERFSAQQFPDLHSELNLSSLELGDSALYFCASSTVEYTEAFFGQGTRLTVV.